The next 14 T cell receptor beta chains were all read from a single sample in a study of T cell responses to AZD1222 COVID-19 vaccine. Using immunoSEQ multiplex PCR, the repertoire was profiled, and TCRdb retains in-frame clones only, with some absent. The sample includes roughly 200,000 clones, approximately 94% of them seen just once. The sequencing used peripheral blood, collected 28 days after the second dose of the MenACWY control vaccine. These receptors came from an adult who received the MenACWY meningococcal vaccine as a control.

This clone was recorded only once. V usage is TRBV28 and J usage is TRBJ2-7; TRBD1 matches 7 bases. J lost 2 bases, V lost 6 bases, and 4 bases had no gene match. CDR1 is MDHEN and CDR2 is SYDVKM in the germline V gene. This CDR3 contains 13 residues. The CDR3 sequence: CASRGDSPYEQYF. The CDR3 DNA follows: TGTGCCAGCAGAGGGGACAGTCCCTACGAGCAGTACTTC.

The rearrangement joins TRBV27 to TRBJ2-2; no firm D call. V was cut by 0 bases and J by 7 bases, with 6 bases left in between. There are 13 residues in the CDR3. Germline V gives CDR1 MNHEY, CDR2 SMNVEV (reference sequence). The CDR3 nucleotides are TGTGCCAGCAGTTTATCGAGTGTCGGGGAGCTGTTTTTT. It codes for CASSLSSVGELFF.

This chain joins TRBV2 and TRBJ1-2; D uncertain. This CDR3 contains 13 residues. Trimming took 7 bases from V and 4 from J, leaving 13 bases between them. Germline values: CDR1 SNHLY, CDR2 FYNNEI. CDR3 coding DNA: TGTGCCAGCAAGGAGGCCGCGGGCTATGGCTACACCTTC. Translation: CASKEAAGYGYTF.

The CDR3 DNA is TGCGCCAGCAGCTTGATCCAGGGCGGCACTGAAGCTTTCTTT. Its translation: CASSLIQGGTEAFF. The chain carries TRBV5-1 and TRBJ1-1; D might be TRBD1 (5 bases). V lost 1 base, J lost 4 bases, and 11 bases lay in between. This CDR3 has 14 amino acids. Germline V lookup: CDR1 SGHRS, CDR2 YFSETQ.

The rearrangement uses TRBV28 and TRBJ2-7; no reliable D call. The CDR3 spans 11 residues. V was shortened by 8 bases and J by 7 bases, with 12 bases between the two germline ends. The germline CDR1 and CDR2 sequences are MDHEN and SYDVKM. CDR3 sequence (DNA): TGTGCCAGCCTTCGGGTGGGTGAGCAGTACTTC. Amino acid sequence: CASLRVGEQYF.

In this sample, this clone turned up once. The chain links TRBV3-1 (or the pseudogene TRBV3-2) to TRBJ2-7; 8 nucleotides line up with TRBD2. CDR1 is LGHDT, CDR2 YNNKEL, per germline (reference sequence). The trim removed 2 bases at V and 6 bases at J, leaving 15 bases unmatched. The length of the CDR3 is 17 residues. The CDR3: CASSQSSGTGGPREQYF. The CDR3, as DNA: TGTGCCAGCAGCCAATCGAGCGGGACGGGAGGGCCACGCGAGCAGTACTTC.

CDR3 sequence reads: CASSLTGPEQYF. The CDR3 region has the DNA TGTGCCAGCAGCTTAACTGGTCCTGAGCAGTACTTC. This rearrangement joins TRBV7-3 to TRBJ2-7; D is uncertain. The CDR3 sequence is 12 residues long. CDR1 is SGHTA and CDR2 is FQGTGA in the germline V gene. Trimming shortened V by 0 bases and J by 7 bases, and 7 bases separated the two germline ends.

In its sample, this clone was seen a few times. The V gene is TRBV10-3, the J gene TRBJ2-7; possibly TRBD1 for D (6 bases). This CDR3 has 13 residues. In germline, CDR1 is ENHRY, CDR2 SYGVKD. V lost 7 bases and J lost 5, with 15 bases in between. CDR3 coding DNA: TGTGCCATCAACCCTACAGGGTCAAACGAGCAGTACTTC. Translating gives CAINPTGSNEQYF.

The chain combines TRBV6-2 or TRBV6-3 with TRBJ2-1; 10 nucleotides match TRBD2. J gave up 0 bases and V 6 bases, and 8 bases lay outside the gene matches. In germline, CDR1 is MNHEY, CDR2 SVGEGT. The CDR3 covers 17 residues. The DNA of the CDR3 is TGTGCCAGCAGCCCTAGCGGGGGTGCTAGCTCCTACAATGAGCAGTTCTTC. This gives the protein CASSPSGGASSYNEQFF.

The table lists this clone with a count of one. The CDR3 protein is CASSMVRVPRKLFF. The CDR3 DNA reads as TGTGCCAGTAGTATGGTGCGAGTCCCGAGAAAACTGTTTTTT. J is TRBJ1-4 and V is TRBV19, with D hard to call. Germline V gene data show CDR1 as LNHDA and CDR2 as SQIVND (reference sequence). Trimming removed 3 bases at V and 10 bases at J, with 15 bases between. This CDR3 has 14 residues.

The V gene is TRBV2, the J gene TRBJ2-1; maybe TRBD2 (6 bases). Trimming shortened V by 9 bases and J by 1 base, and 10 bases separated the two germline ends. Germline-derived CDR1 and CDR2 are SNHLY and FYNNEI. The CDR3 spans 13 residues. CDR3 nucleotide sequence: TGTGCCAGAGGGACTCGGTCCTACAATGAGCAGTTCTTC. As protein: CARGTRSYNEQFF. The full variable domain, rest sourced from reference TRBV2 and TRBJ2-1, is EPEVTQTPSHQVTQMGQEVILRCVPISNHLYFYWYRQILGQKVEFLVSFYNNEISEKSEIFDDQFSVERPDGSNFTLKIRSTKLEDSAMYFCARGTRSYNEQFFGPGTRLTVL.

V and J are TRBV9 and TRBJ1-4; a possible D gene is TRBD1 (6 bases). CDR1 is SGDLS, CDR2 YYNGEE, per germline. CDR3 length equals 15 residues. Trimming took 4 bases from V and 6 from J, leaving 16 bases between them. CDR3 nucleotide sequence: TGTGCCAGCAGCCCCAATGGGAGGACAGATGAAAAACTGTTTTTT. This gives the protein CASSPNGRTDEKLFF.

In DNA form, the CDR3 reads TGTGCCTGGAGTGTAAGGGCAGGCTCTGGAAACACCATATATTTT. This translates into CAWSVRAGSGNTIYF. The chain combines TRBV30 with TRBJ1-3; D remains unclear. V lost 0 bases and J lost 0, with 9 bases in between. The CDR3 covers 15 residues. The germline CDR1 and CDR2 sequences are GTSNPN and SVGIG (reference sequence).

This clone was observed a single time. The V and J genes are TRBV30 and TRBJ2-7, with TRBD1 matching 8 bases. The CDR3 is made up of 15 amino acids. Germline V gives CDR1 GTSNPN, CDR2 SVGIG (reference sequence). After removal of 0 bases from V and 2 bases from J, the junction contained 6 bases not matched to a gene. CDR3 loop: CAWSVRRTGPYEQYF. The DNA of the CDR3 is TGTGCCTGGAGTGTACGGAGGACAGGGCCCTACGAGCAGTACTTC.